The rows below give T cell receptor beta chains drawn from one sample of a study of T cells expressing NK-cell markers. TCRdb processed the 5' RACE reads again and assigns one entry to each CDR3 protein, with no DNA. The repertoire table contains 350,000 to 400,000 distinct CDR3 sequences. The sequenced sample consisted of blood T cells: a sorted CD56 or NKG2C T cell subset, CD4+ or CD8+ T cells, or bulk PBMC T cells (not recorded which). These receptors came from a woman aged 45-60 years in good health. Both conserved end residues are part of each CDR3.

J gene,V gene,CDR3 protein
TRBJ2-2,TRBV9,CASSVALAGGGEAGELFF
TRBJ2-1,TRBV9,CASSVEPGTYNEQFF
TRBJ2-1,TRBV12-3/TRBV12-4,CASGKGTSPGNEQFF
TRBJ1-1,TRBV5-1,CASSSDRVYTEAFF
TRBJ1-3,TRBV6-1,CASSVPGAGHTIYF
TRBJ2-1,TRBV7-7,CASSLHELAAYNEQFF
TRBJ2-1,TRBV7-7,CASSLGRSDRDEQFF
TRBJ2-1,TRBV20-1,CSARAQLGFLEQFF
TRBJ2-1,TRBV5-6,CASSQTLAGTPYEQFF
TRBJ1-1,TRBV29-1,CSVDFFVGNTEAFF
TRBJ2-6,TRBV24-1,CATSERPGRAGANVLTF
TRBJ2-1,TRBV3-1,CASSPPRGRSEQFF
TRBJ2-3,TRBV29-1,CSAGLAGGSDTQYF
TRBJ2-7,TRBV12-3/TRBV12-4,CASSPPAGGRDEQYF
TRBJ2-1,TRBV6-2/TRBV6-3,CASRDPLPLRGGHEQFF
TRBJ2-1,TRBV5-1,CASSLGPTSGIEQFF
TRBJ1-2,TRBV7-2,CASSASRDIYGYTF
TRBJ1-1,TRBV4-1,CASSHLQGEAFF
TRBJ2-1,TRBV4-1,CASSQAASGVYNEQFF
TRBJ1-4,TRBV18,CASSPVSSREKLFF
TRBJ2-7,TRBV4-1,CASSQGGTVSTYEQYF
TRBJ2-3,TRBV20-1,CSARASPTTDTQYF
TRBJ2-5,TRBV6-2/TRBV6-3,CASQGPNQETQYF
TRBJ2-2,TRBV5-6,CASSQRSIQVTGELFF
TRBJ2-7,TRBV4-1,CASSQEPGGSYEQYF
TRBJ2-3,TRBV25-1,CASSNWADTQYF
TRBJ2-3,TRBV9,CASLTSTDTQYF
TRBJ1-1,TRBV5-5,CASSLGQGWANTEAFF
TRBJ1-5,TRBV2,CASSDVAGNQPQHF
TRBJ2-1,TRBV5-1,CASSSGVRRELGEQFF
TRBJ2-5,TRBV5-1,CASSLMQGPETQYF
TRBJ1-2,TRBV20-1,CSASIGPYGYTF
TRBJ2-1,TRBV4-1,CASSQDEEQGRYNEQFF
TRBJ2-1,TRBV7-9,CASSSTDRGSYNEQFF
TRBJ2-1,TRBV12-3/TRBV12-4,CASRWGGSWGEQFF
TRBJ2-7,TRBV29-1,CSVEGRVGNEQYF
TRBJ2-2,TRBV6-5,CASARGLGATGELFF
TRBJ2-5,TRBV18,CASSPLGETQYF
TRBJ2-5,TRBV11-2,CASSLQEGARETQYF
TRBJ2-5,TRBV7-8,CASSSTTGQGQETQYF
TRBJ2-3,TRBV6-1,CASSLTSATDTQYF
TRBJ2-3,TRBV19,CASIGPRREGTDTQYF
TRBJ2-5,TRBV5-1,CASSLSGTEETQYF
TRBJ1-2,TRBV24-1,CATSDSTPRDYGYTF
TRBJ1-2,TRBV5-5,CASSLAPGEDGYTF
TRBJ2-1,TRBV10-3,CAIGREGEQFF
TRBJ2-7,TRBV5-1,CASSSGQGIDEQYF
TRBJ2-3,TRBV29-1,CSASGTSGTDTQYF
TRBJ1-1,TRBV29-1,CSVEFGKNTEAFF
TRBJ1-5,TRBV20-1,CSATSGYSNQPQHF
TRBJ1-5,TRBV20-1,CSARISRDQPQHF
TRBJ1-6,TRBV12-3/TRBV12-4,CASSLFTPTSNSPLHF
TRBJ2-1,TRBV7-6,CASSFGANNEQFF
TRBJ1-2,TRBV12-3/TRBV12-4,CASSLSWKDYTF
TRBJ2-1,TRBV28,CASSSPGTGTNEQFF